Below, one TCR beta chain is given with its context. Its antigen remains unknown. The data belong to a study of Graves' ophthalmopathy and Graves' hyperthyroidism. Study-wide results and caveats: Stable hyperthyroidism and ophthalmopathy were told apart by a 13-signature model, which achieved almost 90% sensitivity and roughly 76% specificity. Among expanded thyroid clonotypes above 0.001 frequency, most also occurred in blood.

As the starting material, around 9.1 ml of fresh peripheral blood yielded the PBMCs. CDR3 regions of TCR beta were amplified from RNA transcripts. First-round RT-PCR with HTBI primers preceded a second-round multiplex PCR. From the multiplex PCR reads, TCRdb called clonotypes with MiXCR, one entry per CDR3 protein. The profile shows 650,000 to 900,000 distinct CDR3 sequences, around 40% of them singletons. CDR1 and CDR2 (germline): DFQATT, SNEGSKA (reference sequence). V gave up 7 bases and J gave up 4 bases, with 17 bases separating them. CDR3 length: 14 residues. The material sequenced was peripheral blood. V gene TRBV20-1 combines with J gene TRBJ1-3; tentatively, D is TRBD1 (6 bases). The sequence came from an adult man with Graves' ophthalmopathy. CDR3 amino acids: CSVSSGTRGNTIYF. Here the CDR3 DNA reads TGCAGTGTTAGTTCCGGGACAAGAGGAAACACCATATATTTT.